What follows are 20 T cell receptor beta chains derived from one specimen sequenced in a study of blood T cell repertoires in COVID-19 (dated by TCRdb to 2019 to 2021). Library construction relied on the immunoSEQ multiplex PCR assay. The source is immuneACCESS, and TCRdb retained only in-frame sequences with V and J called. Part of the clones is not carried over; for the studies checked, unresolved V genes explain less than half of this, and the remainder is unexplained. In all, the sample holds over 85,000 clones, and about 90% of those were seen once. Around 5.1% of the sample is in the top ten clones. Sequencing input: peripheral blood. The receptor source for this set is a human donor in a cohort sampled during active COVID-19.

The chain combines TRBV4-1 with TRBJ2-5, with 12 bases identical to TRBD2. V was pared by 4 bases and J by 5 bases, with 11 bases of the junction left unmatched. The V gene's germline CDR1 is MGHRA and CDR2 YSYEKL. The CDR3 is 17 residues long. The chain's CDR3 is CASSPRPSGRASETQYF. Written as DNA, the CDR3 is TGCGCCAGCAGCCCTCGACCTAGCGGGAGGGCCTCTGAGACCCAGTACTTC.

The chain has TRBV6-1 and TRBJ1-2; D might be TRBD1 (5 bases). Germline CDR1 and CDR2: MNHNS and SASEGT. CDR3 length equals 15 residues. V lost 0 bases and J lost 4, with 12 bases in between. The CDR3 coding sequence is TGTGCCAGCAGTGAAGCGCTAGGGGAGGGCTATGGCTACACCTTC. Translating gives CASSEALGEGYGYTF.

This chain connects TRBV18 to TRBJ2-3, with 8 bases aligning to TRBD2. With 5 bases clipped from V and 6 bases from J, the junction kept 7 bases outside the gene matches. The germline V gene has CDR1 KGHSH and CDR2 LQKENI. The CDR3 has 14 amino acids. CDR3 nucleotide sequence: TGTGCCAGCTCAGGACTAGCCCAGCGGGATACGCAGTATTTT. It translates to CASSGLAQRDTQYF.

The rearrangement uses TRBV15 and TRBJ2-1, with D tentatively TRBD1 (6 bases). The CDR3 is made up of 17 amino acids. Deletions cut 4 bases from V and 0 bases from J, with 16 bases between. CDR1 and CDR2 from the germline V gene are LNHNV and YYDKDF (reference sequence). The DNA of the CDR3 is TGTGCCACCAGCAAAGGGGTGGGACAACACTCCTACAATGAGCAGTTCTTC. This codes for CATSKGVGQHSYNEQFF.

This chain's CDR3 is CASSAEDGTFGEQYF. Here the CDR3 DNA reads TGTGCCAGCAGCGCGGAAGACGGGACTTTCGGCGAGCAGTACTTC. The V gene is TRBV9, the J gene TRBJ2-7; D perhaps matches TRBD2 (6 bases). Germline values: CDR1 SGDLS, CDR2 YYNGEE. Trimming cost V 3 bases and J 6 bases, with 19 bases left between them. This CDR3 contains 15 residues.

This chain uses TRBV5-1 with TRBJ2-1, with 10 bases identical to TRBD1. The junction had 4 bases not matched to a gene; V was cut back by 0 bases and J by 7 bases. There are 15 residues in the CDR3. CDR1 and CDR2 (germline): SGHRS, YFSETQ. CDR3 region: CASSLAGTGVNEQFF. The CDR3 DNA follows: TGCGCCAGCAGCTTGGCCGGGACAGGGGTGAATGAGCAGTTCTTC.

The chain is built from TRBV4-2 and TRBJ1-2; weak D call: TRBD1 (5 bases). The germline V and J ends were trimmed by 3 bases and 6 bases, with 20 bases remaining between them. Germline V gene data show CDR1 as LGHNA and CDR2 as YNFKEQ. The CDR3 consists of 16 residues. CDR3 in DNA: TGTGCCAGCAGCCAGCCCAATTCAGGGTGGCAGGATGGCTACACCTTC. It translates to CASSQPNSGWQDGYTF.

The V and J genes are TRBV11-2 and TRBJ2-4; 8 bases fit TRBD1. V gave up 1 base and J gave up 6 bases; unmatched junction bases: 8. There are 16 residues in the CDR3. Germline V gene lookup returns CDR1 SGHAT and CDR2 FQNNGV. The CDR3 loop is CASSLGAAQGGNIQYF. The CDR3 DNA reads TGTGCCAGCAGCTTAGGCGCCGCACAGGGGGGAAACATTCAGTACTTC.

This clone has only a few counts. The gene calls are TRBV19 and TRBJ1-1; 7 positions agree with TRBD1. The ends lost 3 bases at V and 10 bases at J; junction bases unmatched: 8. Germline lookup yields CDR1 LNHDA and CDR2 SQIVND (reference sequence). The CDR3 extends over 13 amino acids. CDR3 DNA: TGTGCCAGTAGTATGATCGGGACAGCTGTAGCTTTCTTT. Translating gives CASSMIGTAVAFF.

The CDR3 loop is CASSLGASGGAVQYF. CDR3 DNA sequence: TGTGCCAGCAGCTTGGGGGCTAGCGGGGGGGCCGTGCAGTACTTC. The gene calls are TRBV5-4 and TRBJ2-7; 12 nucleotides match TRBD2. The CDR3 runs to 15 residues. The J segment lost 9 bases and the V segment lost 0 bases, leaving 7 bases of the junction unmatched. Per germline, CDR1 SGHNT and CDR2 YYREEE (reference sequence).

V gene TRBV18 combines with J gene TRBJ1-1, with 9 bases fitting TRBD1. This CDR3 is built from 15 residues. Trimming took 5 bases from V and 3 from J; bases not matched to a gene: 7. The germline V gene encodes CDR1 KGHSH and CDR2 LQKENI. The DNA for the CDR3 is TGTGCCAGCTCATACGGGACAGGGTTGGACACTGAAGCTTTCTTT. Its translation is CASSYGTGLDTEAFF. Combining the CDR3 with reference TRBV18 and TRBJ1-1 gives the whole variable domain NAGVMQNPRHLVRRRGQEARLRCSPMKGHSHVYWYRQLPEEGLKFMVYLQKENIIDESGMPKERFSAEFPKEGPSILRIQQVVRGDSAAYFCASSYGTGLDTEAFFGQGTRLTVV.

The V gene is TRBV9, the J gene TRBJ1-3, with unresolved D. CDR3 size: 13 residues. Germline loops: CDR1 SGDLS, CDR2 YYNGEE. Trimming removed 6 bases from V and 1 base from J, with 8 bases in between. The CDR3 DNA is TGTGCCAGCACAGGCACTTCTGGAAACACCATATATTTT. It translates to CASTGTSGNTIYF.

The DNA for the CDR3 is TGCGCCAGCAGCGGACCACCATCAGCAGGGATTCTCATGAACACTGAAGCTTTCTTT. Residues: CASSGPPSAGILMNTEAFF. The J gene is TRBJ1-1, the V gene TRBV5-1; weak D call: TRBD1 (5 bases). The V gene lost 4 bases and the J gene lost 0 bases, with 25 bases spanning the gap. There are 19 residues in the CDR3. Germline V gives CDR1 SGHRS, CDR2 YFSETQ.

By sample share, this clone is medium-sized. This chain connects TRBV13 to TRBJ2-2; 8 bases match TRBD2. V shed 5 bases and J 1 base; nucleotides not matched to a gene: 6. The CDR3 has 16 residues. CDR1 and CDR2 from the germline V gene are PRHDT and FYEKMQ (reference sequence). The CDR3 DNA sequence: TGTGCCAGCAGCCGGGGGGGCGCGCTGAACACCGGGGAGCTGTTTTTT. Translated, it gives CASSRGGALNTGELFF.

This clone has just a few counts. This rearrangement joins TRBV28 to TRBJ2-3; the match to TRBD2 covers 7 bases. The V segment lost 1 base and the J segment 8 bases; nucleotides outside the gene matches: 9. Germline CDR1 reads MDHEN; CDR2 reads SYDVKM. The CDR3 sequence is 15 residues long. The DNA for the CDR3 is TGTGCCAGCAGTTTATCAGCGGGGAGGGCAGGTACGCAGTATTTT. It is translated as CASSLSAGRAGTQYF. Supplemented by reference TRBV28 and TRBJ2-3, the full variable domain reads DVKVTQSSRYLVKRTGEKVFLECVQDMDHENMFWYRQDPGLGLRLIYFSYDVKMKEKGDIPEGYSVSREKKERFSLILESASTNQTSMYLCASSLSAGRAGTQYFGPGTRLTVL.

The chain couples TRBV28 to TRBJ1-2, with a tentative D call TRBD1 (6 bases). In germline, CDR1 is MDHEN, CDR2 SYDVKM. The CDR3 length is 13 residues. Trimming removed 6 bases at V and 7 bases at J, with 15 bases between. CDR3 sequence reads: CASSPRDTPGYTF. As DNA, the CDR3 is TGTGCCAGCAGCCCACGGGACACTCCTGGCTACACCTTC.

The chain combines TRBV18 with TRBJ2-1; 8 nucleotides match TRBD1. The germline V gene has CDR1 KGHSH and CDR2 LQKENI. The junction had 7 bases not matched to a gene; V was cut back by 0 bases and J by 0 bases. CDR3 length equals 18 residues. The CDR3 DNA is TGTGCCAGCTCACCACCCCAGGGGACAGGAAGCTCCTACAATGAGCAGTTCTTC. Its protein product is CASSPPQGTGSSYNEQFF.

V gene TRBV6-4 combines with J gene TRBJ2-1; possibly TRBD2 for D (6 bases). CDR3 length equals 15 residues. Germline CDR1 MRHNA, CDR2 SNTAGT. Trimming left V 1 base short and J 9 bases short, with 16 bases between. The CDR3 DNA sequence: TGTGCCAGCAGTGACTGGTGGCGGGAAGGGGCTGAGCAGTTCTTC. Its translation: CASSDWWREGAEQFF.

The chain links TRBV28 to TRBJ2-6, with a weak D call TRBD1 (6 bases). Germline-derived CDR1 and CDR2 are MDHEN and SYDVKM. CDR3 length: 15 residues. V was pared by 4 bases and J by 4 bases, with 11 bases between. CDR3 sequence reads: CASSSWTVGANVLTF. The DNA for the CDR3 is TGTGCCAGCAGTTCATGGACAGTCGGGGCCAACGTCCTGACTTTC.

The CDR3 nucleotides read TGCGCCAGCAGCAGACAGGAACTCTCCTACGAGCAGTACTTC. This translates into CASSRQELSYEQYF. The V gene is TRBV10-2, the J gene TRBJ2-7; tentative D call: TRBD1 (6 bases). V lost 6 bases and J 0 bases, leaving 12 bases between the germline ends. Per germline, CDR1 WSHSY and CDR2 SAAADI. The CDR3 is made up of 14 amino acids.